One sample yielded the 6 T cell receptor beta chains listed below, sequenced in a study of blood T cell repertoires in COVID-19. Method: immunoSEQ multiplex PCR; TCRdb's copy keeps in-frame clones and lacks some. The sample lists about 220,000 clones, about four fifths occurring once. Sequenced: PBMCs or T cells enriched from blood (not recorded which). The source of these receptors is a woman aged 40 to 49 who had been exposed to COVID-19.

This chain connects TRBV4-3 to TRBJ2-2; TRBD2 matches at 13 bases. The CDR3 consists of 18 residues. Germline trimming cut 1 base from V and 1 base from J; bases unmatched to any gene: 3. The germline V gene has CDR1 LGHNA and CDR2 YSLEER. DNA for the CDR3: TGCGCCAGCAGCCAAGCCAGACTAGCGGGGGGGAACACCGGGGAGCTGTTTTTT. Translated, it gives CASSQARLAGGNTGELFF.

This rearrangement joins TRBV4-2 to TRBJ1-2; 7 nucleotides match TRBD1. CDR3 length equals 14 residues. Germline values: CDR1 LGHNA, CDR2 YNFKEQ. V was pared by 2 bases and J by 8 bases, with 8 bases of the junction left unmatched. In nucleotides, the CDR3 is TGTGCCAGCAGCCAACCCGGACAGGTAGGCGGCTACACCTTC. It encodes CASSQPGQVGGYTF.

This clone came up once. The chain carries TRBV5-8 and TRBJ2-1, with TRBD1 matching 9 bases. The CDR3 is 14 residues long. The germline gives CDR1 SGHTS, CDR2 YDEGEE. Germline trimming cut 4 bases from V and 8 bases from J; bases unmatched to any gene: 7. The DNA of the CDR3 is TGTGCCAGCAGCCCGGGACAGGGTTGGGATGAGCAGTTCTTC. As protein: CASSPGQGWDEQFF.

The CDR3 region is CASSYPGGYEQYF. The CDR3 coding sequence is TGTGCCAGCAGTTACCCAGGGGGATACGAGCAGTACTTC. The rearrangement links TRBV6-5 to TRBJ2-7; 7 nucleotides match TRBD1. Germline V CDR1 and CDR2: MNHEY, SVGAGI. The CDR3 has 13 amino acids. V was clipped by 2 bases and J by 4 bases; unmatched bases: 2.

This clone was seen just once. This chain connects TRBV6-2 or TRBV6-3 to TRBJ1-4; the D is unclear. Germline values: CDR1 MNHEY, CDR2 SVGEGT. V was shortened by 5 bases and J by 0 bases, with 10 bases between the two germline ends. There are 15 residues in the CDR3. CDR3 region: CASSPYEPTNEKLFF. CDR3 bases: TGTGCCAGCAGTCCCTATGAACCAACTAATGAAAAACTGTTTTTT.

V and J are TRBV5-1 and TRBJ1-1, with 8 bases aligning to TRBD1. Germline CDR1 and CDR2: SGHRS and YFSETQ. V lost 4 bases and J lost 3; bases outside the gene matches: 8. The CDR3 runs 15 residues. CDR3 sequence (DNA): TGCGCCAGCAGCACAAACACAGGGGGTGACACTGAAGCTTTCTTT. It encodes CASSTNTGGDTEAFF.